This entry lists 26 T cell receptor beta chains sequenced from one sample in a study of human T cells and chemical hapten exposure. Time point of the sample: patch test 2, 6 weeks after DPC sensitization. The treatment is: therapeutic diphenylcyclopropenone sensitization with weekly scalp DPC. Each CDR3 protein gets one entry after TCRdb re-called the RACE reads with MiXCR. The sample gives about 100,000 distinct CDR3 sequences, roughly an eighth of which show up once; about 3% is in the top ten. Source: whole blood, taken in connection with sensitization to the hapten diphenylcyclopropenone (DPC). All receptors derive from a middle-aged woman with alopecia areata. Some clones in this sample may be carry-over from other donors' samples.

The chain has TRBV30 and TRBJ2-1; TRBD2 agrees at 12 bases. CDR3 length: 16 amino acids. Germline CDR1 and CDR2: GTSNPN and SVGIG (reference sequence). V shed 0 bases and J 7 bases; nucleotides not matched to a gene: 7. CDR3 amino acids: CAWSVLPSGGANEQFF. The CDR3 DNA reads TGTGCCTGGAGTGTTCTTCCTAGCGGGGGGGCGAATGAGCAGTTCTTC.

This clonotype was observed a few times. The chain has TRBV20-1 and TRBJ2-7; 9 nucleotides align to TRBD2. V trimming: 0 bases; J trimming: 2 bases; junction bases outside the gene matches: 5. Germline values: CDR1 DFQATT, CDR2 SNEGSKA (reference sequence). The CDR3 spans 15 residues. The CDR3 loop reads CSARDGASGAYEQYF. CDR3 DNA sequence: TGCAGTGCTAGAGATGGGGCTAGCGGGGCCTACGAGCAGTACTTC.

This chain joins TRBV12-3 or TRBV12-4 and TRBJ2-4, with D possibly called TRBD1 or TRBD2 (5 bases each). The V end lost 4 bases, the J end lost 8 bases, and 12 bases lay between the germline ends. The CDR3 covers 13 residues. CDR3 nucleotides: TGTGCCAGCAGTTCCTTGGGGCGGGACATTCAGTACTTC. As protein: CASSSLGRDIQYF.

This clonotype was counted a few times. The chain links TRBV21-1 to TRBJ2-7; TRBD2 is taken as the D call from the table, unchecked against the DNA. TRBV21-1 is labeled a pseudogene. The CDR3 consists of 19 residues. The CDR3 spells CASSKPKGRKRETFWEQYF. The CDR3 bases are TGTGCCAGCAGCAAACCGAAAGGGAGAAAGCGGGAGACATTTTGGGAGCAGTACTTC.

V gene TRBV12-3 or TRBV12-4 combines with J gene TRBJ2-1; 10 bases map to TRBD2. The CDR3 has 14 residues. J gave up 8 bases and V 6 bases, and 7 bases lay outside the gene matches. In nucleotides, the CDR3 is TGTGCCAGCAGGCCTAGCGGGGGCTGGGATGAGCAGTTCTTC. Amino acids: CASRPSGGWDEQFF.

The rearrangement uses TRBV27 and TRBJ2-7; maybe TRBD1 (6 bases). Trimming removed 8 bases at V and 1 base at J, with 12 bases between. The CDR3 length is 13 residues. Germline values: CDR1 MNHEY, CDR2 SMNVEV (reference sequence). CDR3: CASHRTASYEQYF. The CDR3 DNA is TGTGCCAGCCATAGGACAGCGTCCTACGAGCAGTACTTC.

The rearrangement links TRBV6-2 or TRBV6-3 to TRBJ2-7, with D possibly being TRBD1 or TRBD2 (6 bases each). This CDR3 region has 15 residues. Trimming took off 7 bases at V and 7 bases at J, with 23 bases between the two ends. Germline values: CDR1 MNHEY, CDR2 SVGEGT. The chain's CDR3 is CASTPGSGASGEQYF. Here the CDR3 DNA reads TGTGCCAGCACCCCGGGGTCGGGGGCATCGGGAGAGCAGTACTTC.

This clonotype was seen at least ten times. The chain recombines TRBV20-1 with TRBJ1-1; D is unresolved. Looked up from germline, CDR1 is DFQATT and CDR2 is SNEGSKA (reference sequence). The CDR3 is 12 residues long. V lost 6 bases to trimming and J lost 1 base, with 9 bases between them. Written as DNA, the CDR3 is TGCAGTGCCGGTGGGAGGAACACTGAAGCTTTCTTT. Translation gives CSAGGRNTEAFF.

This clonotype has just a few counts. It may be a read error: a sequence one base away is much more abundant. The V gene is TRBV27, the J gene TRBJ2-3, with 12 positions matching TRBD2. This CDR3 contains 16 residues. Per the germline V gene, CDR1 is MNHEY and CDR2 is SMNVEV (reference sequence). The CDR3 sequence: CAGSPRLAGAGDTQYF. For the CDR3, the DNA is TGTGCCGGCAGTCCCCGACTAGCGGGGGCGGGAGATACGCAGTATTTT.

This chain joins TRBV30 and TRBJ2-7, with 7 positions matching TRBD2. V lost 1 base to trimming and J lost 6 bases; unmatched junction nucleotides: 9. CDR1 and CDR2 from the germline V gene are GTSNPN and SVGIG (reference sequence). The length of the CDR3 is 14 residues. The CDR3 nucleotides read TGTGCCTGGAGTGGGGGACTAAAACCGGGCGAGCAGTACTTC. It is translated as CAWSGGLKPGEQYF.

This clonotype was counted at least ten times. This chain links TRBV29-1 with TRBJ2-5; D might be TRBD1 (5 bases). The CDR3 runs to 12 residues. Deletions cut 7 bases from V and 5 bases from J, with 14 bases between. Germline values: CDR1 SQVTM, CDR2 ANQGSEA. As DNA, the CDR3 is TGCAGCGCAGGGAAGGTGGTGGAGACCCAGTACTTC. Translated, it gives CSAGKVVETQYF.

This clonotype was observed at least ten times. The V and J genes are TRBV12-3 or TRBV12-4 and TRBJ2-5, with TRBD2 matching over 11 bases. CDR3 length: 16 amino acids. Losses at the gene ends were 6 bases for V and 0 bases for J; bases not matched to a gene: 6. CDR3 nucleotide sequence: TGTGCCAGCAGCCAAACTAGCGGGGGACACCAAGAGACCCAGTACTTC. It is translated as CASSQTSGGHQETQYF.

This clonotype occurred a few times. The CDR3 loop is CASSLASTGELFF. The CDR3 region has the DNA TGTGCCAGCAGCTTGGCGAGCACCGGGGAGCTGTTTTTT. The chain has TRBV5-6 and TRBJ2-2; no clear D. The V and J ends lost 0 bases and 4 bases respectively, with 4 bases between them. CDR3 length equals 13 residues. CDR1 is SGHDT, CDR2 YYEEEE, per germline. Based on the CDR3 plus reference TRBV5-6 and TRBJ2-2, the full variable domain is DAGVTQSPTHLIKTRGQQVTLRCSPKSGHDTVSWYQQALGQGPQFIFQYYEEEERQRGNFPDRFSGHQFPNYSSELNVNALLLGDSALYLCASSLASTGELFFGEGSRLTVL.

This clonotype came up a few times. The CDR3 region is CAIRGTGEKLFF. CDR3 coding DNA: TGTGCCATCAGGGGGACCGGGGAAAAACTGTTTTTT. This chain uses TRBV10-3 with TRBJ1-4; possible D gene TRBD1, 5 bases. The CDR3 loop spans 12 amino acids. The germline V and J ends were trimmed by 6 bases and 8 bases, with 10 bases remaining between them. The V gene's germline CDR1 is ENHRY and CDR2 SYGVKD.

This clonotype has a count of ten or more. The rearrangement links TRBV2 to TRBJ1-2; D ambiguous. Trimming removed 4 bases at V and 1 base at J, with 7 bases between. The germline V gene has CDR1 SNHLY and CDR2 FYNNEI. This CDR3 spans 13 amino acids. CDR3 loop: CASSASLNYGYTF. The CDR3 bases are TGTGCCAGCAGTGCCAGCCTTAACTATGGCTACACCTTC.

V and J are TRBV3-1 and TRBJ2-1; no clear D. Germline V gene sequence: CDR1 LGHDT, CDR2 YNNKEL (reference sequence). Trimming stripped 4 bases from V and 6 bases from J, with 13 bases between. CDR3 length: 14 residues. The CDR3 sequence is CASSLSAGINEQFF. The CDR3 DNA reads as TGTGCCAGCAGCCTAAGCGCAGGAATCAATGAGCAGTTCTTC.

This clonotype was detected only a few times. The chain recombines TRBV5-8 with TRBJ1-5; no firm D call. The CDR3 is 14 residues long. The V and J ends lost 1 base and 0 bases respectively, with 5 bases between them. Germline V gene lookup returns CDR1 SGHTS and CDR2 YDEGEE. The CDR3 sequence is CASSLFSSNQPQHF. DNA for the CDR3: TGTGCCAGCAGCTTGTTTTCTAGCAATCAGCCCCAGCATTTT.

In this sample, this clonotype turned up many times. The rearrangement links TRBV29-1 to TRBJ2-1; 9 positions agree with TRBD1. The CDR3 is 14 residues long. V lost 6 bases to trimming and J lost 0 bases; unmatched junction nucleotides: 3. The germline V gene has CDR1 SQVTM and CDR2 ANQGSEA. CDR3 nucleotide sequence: TGCAGCGTCGGGGGACAGGGCTCCTACAATGAGCAGTTCTTC. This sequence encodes CSVGGQGSYNEQFF.

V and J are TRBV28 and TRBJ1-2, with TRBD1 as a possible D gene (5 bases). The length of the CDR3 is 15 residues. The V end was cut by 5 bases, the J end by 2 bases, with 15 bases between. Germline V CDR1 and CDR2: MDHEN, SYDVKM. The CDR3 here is CASSSREGLNYGYTF. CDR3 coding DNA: TGTGCCAGCAGTAGTCGAGAGGGGCTGAACTATGGCTACACCTTC.

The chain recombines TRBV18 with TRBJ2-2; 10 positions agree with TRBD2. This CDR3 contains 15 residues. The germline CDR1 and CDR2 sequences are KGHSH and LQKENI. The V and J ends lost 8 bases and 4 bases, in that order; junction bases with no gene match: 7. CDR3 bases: TGTGCCAGCAAACCGGGACTAGCGTTCACCGGGGAGCTGTTTTTT. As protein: CASKPGLAFTGELFF.

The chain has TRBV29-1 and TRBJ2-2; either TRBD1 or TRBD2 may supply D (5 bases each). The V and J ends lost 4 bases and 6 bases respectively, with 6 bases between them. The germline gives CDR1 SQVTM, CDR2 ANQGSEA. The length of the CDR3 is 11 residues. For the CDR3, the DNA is TGCAGCGTTGTGGGGGCCGGGGAGCTGTTTTTT. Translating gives CSVVGAGELFF.

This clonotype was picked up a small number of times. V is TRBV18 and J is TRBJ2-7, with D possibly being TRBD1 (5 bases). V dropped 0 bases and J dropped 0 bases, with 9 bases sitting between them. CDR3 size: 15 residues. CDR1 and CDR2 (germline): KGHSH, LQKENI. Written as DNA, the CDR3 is TGTGCCAGCTCACCACCATGGACAACCTCCTACGAGCAGTACTTC. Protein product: CASSPPWTTSYEQYF.

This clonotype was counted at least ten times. As DNA, the CDR3 is TGTGCCAGTCATCTCTCCGGGTCAGGGGTCTACTATGGCTACACCTTC. Translating it yields CASHLSGSGVYYGYTF. The chain has TRBV28 and TRBJ1-2, with D perhaps TRBD1 (6 bases). CDR3 length equals 16 residues. V lost 9 bases to trimming and J lost 3 bases, with 23 bases between them. Per the germline V gene, CDR1 is MDHEN and CDR2 is SYDVKM.

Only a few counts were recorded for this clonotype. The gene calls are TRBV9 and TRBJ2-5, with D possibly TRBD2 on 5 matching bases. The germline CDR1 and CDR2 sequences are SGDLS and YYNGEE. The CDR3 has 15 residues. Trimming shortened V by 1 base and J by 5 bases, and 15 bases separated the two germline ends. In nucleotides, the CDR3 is TGTGCCAGCAGCGTATCCCCTTCCTCGGGGGAGACCCAGTACTTC. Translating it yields CASSVSPSSGETQYF.

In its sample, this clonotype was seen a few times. The CDR3 reads CASSYSGALVGNQPQHF. The CDR3 DNA reads TGTGCCAGCAGTTACTCAGGGGCCCTGGTGGGCAATCAGCCCCAGCATTTT. This chain joins TRBV6-5 and TRBJ1-5, with a tentative D call TRBD1 (5 bases). Trimming removed 0 bases from V and 2 bases from J, with 14 bases in between. CDR1 MNHEY and CDR2 SVGAGI come from the germline V gene. The CDR3 covers 17 residues.

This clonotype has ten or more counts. CDR3 sequence (DNA): TGTGCCATCAGTGACCGCACTGGTACTGAAGCTTTCTTT. Protein product: CAISDRTGTEAFF. The V and J genes are TRBV10-3 and TRBJ1-1; D gene unclear. V lost 3 bases and J 5 bases, leaving 10 bases between the germline ends. Germline V gene sequence: CDR1 ENHRY, CDR2 SYGVKD. The CDR3 covers 13 residues.